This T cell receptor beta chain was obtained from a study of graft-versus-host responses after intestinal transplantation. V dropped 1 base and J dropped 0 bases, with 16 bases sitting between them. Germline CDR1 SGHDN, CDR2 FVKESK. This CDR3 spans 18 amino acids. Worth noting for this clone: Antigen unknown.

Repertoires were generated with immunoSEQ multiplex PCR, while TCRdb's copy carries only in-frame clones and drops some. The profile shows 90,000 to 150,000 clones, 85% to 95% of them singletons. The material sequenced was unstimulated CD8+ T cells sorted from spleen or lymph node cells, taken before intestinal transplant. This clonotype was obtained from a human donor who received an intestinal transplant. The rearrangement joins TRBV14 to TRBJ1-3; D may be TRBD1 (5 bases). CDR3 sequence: CASSQARVRVSSGNTIYF. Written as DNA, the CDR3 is TGTGCCAGCAGCCAAGCTCGGGTCAGGGTGTCCTCTGGAAACACCATATATTTT.